This TCR beta chain stems from a study of cytomegalovirus exposure and HLA in healthy donors. On this clone: Its antigen is still unknown.

PCR involved 60 Vbeta and 13 Jbeta primers. The repertoire was sequenced with immunoSEQ multiplex PCR; TCRdb's copy has only in-frame clones and lacks some. The data hold some 120,000 clones, with roughly 80% observed a single time. Germline V gene lookup returns CDR1 MNHEY and CDR2 SMNVEV (reference sequence). The CDR3 has 15 residues. Trimming stripped 8 bases from V and 0 bases from J, with 14 bases between. Study-wide results and caveats: According to an earlier analysis, most TCR beta V segments yielded productive rearrangements about 90% or about 30% of the time.

This clonotype was sampled from a man aged 30 to 45 in good health and CMV-seropositive. The sequenced material came from PBMCs. The rearrangement uses TRBV27 and TRBJ1-5; TRBD1 is a possible D gene (5 bases). The CDR3 nucleotides read TGTGCCAGCGGGAGGGGCCGATATAGCAATCAGCCCCAGCATTTT. It yields the protein CASGRGRYSNQPQHF.